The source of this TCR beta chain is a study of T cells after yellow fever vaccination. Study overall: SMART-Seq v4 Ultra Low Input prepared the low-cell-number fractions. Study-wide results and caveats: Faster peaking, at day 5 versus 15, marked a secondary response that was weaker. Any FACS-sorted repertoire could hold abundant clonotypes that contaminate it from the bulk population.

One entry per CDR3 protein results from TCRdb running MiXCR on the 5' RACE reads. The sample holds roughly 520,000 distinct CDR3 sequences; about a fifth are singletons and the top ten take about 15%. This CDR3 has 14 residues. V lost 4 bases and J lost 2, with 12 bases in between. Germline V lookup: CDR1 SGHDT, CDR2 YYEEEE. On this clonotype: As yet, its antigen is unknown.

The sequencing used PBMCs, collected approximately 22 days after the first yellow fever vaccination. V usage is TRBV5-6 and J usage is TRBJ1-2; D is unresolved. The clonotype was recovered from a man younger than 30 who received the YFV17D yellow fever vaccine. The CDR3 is CASSPGAANYGYTF. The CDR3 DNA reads TGTGCCAGCAGCCCGGGTGCCGCGAACTATGGCTACACCTTC.